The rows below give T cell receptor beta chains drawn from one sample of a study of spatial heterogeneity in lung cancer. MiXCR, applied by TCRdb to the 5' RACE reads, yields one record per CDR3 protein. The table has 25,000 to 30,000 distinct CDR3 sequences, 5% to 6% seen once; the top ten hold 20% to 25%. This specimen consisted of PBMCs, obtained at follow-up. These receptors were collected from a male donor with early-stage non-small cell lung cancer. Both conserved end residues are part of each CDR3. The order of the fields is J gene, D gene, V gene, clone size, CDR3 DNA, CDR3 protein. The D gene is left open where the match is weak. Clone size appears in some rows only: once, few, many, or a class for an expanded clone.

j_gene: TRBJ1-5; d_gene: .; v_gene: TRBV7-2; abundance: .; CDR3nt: TGTGCCAGCAGCTTACAGGGAAGCAATCAGCCCCAGCATTTT; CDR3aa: CASSLQGSNQPQHF
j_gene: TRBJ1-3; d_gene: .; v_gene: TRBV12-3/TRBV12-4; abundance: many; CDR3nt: TGTGCCAGCAGTTTATATTCAGTGTCTGGAAACACCATATATTTT; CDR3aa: CASSLYSVSGNTIYF
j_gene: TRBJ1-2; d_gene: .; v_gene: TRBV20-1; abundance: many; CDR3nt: TGCAGTGCTAGGGACCCAGGGCGCTATGGCTACACCTTC; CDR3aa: CSARDPGRYGYTF
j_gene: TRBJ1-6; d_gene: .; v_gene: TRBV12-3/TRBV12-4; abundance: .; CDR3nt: TGTGCCAGCGGGACAACGGGGGCGTTGAATTCACCCCTCCACTTT; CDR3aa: CASGTTGALNSPLHF
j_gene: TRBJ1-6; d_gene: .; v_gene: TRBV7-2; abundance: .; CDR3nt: TGTGCCAGCAGCTTTGACAGCGGTAATTCACCCCTCCACTTT; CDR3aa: CASSFDSGNSPLHF
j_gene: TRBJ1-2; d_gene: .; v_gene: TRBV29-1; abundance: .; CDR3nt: TGCAGCTTCCTGGGGCAGGGAGGAGGAGGCTACACCTTC; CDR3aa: CSFLGQGGGGYTF
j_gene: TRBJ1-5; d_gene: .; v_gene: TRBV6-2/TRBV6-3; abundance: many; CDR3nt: TGTGCCAGCAGTCGCTTCGGTAGCAATCAGCCCCAGCATTTT; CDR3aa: CASSRFGSNQPQHF
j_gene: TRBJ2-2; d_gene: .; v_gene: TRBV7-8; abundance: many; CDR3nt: TGTGCCAGCAGCTTAGACGGGCAGGCGTTTTACACCGGGGAGCTGTTTTTT; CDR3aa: CASSLDGQAFYTGELFF
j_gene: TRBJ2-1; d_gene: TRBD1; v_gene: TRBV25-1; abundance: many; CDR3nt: TGTGCCAGCAAACAGGGGCCGAAGGAGTTCTTC; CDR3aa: CASKQGPKEFF
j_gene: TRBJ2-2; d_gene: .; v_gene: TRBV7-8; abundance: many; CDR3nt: TGTGCCAGCAGCCCCTGGCAGCTTTACACCGGGGAGCTGTTTTTT; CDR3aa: CASSPWQLYTGELFF
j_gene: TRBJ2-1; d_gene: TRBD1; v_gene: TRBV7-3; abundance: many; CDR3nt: TGTGCCAGCAGCTCTGTGAGGGACAGGGAAATGGGCGGGAGCTCCTACAATGAGCAGTTCTTC; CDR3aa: CASSSVRDREMGGSSYNEQFF
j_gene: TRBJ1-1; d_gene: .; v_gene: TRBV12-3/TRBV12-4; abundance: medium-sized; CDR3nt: TGTGCCAGCAGCCCAGGGACACTGAACACTGAAGCTTTCTTT; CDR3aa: CASSPGTLNTEAFF
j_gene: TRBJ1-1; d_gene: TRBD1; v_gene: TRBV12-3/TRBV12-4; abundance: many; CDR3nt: TGTGCCAGCAGTTTAGTACAGGGGGCGAACACTGAAGCTTTCTTT; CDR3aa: CASSLVQGANTEAFF
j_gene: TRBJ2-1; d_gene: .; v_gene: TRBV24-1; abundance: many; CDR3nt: TGTGCCACCAGCCTGAGAGATGAGCAGTTCTTC; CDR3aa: CATSLRDEQFF
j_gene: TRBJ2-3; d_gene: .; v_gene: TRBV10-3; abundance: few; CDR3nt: TGTGCGACCGCCGGGCGACTAAGCACAGATACGCAGTATTTT; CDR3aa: CATAGRLSTDTQYF
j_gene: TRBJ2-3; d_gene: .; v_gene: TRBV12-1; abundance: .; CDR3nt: TGTGCCAGCAGTCATGCTAGCACAGATACGCAGTATTTT; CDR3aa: CASSHASTDTQYF
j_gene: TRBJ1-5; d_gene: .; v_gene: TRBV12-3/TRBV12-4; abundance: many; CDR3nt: TGTGCCAGCAGTTTAGCAGGGGCCGGCAATCAGCCCCAGCATTTT; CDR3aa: CASSLAGAGNQPQHF
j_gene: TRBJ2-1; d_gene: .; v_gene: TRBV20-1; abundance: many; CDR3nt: TGCAGTGCTAGGGGAGCGGGTCAGGAGAACAATGAGCAGTTCTTC; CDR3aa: CSARGAGQENNEQFF
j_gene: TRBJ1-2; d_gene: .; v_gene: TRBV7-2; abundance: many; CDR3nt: TGTGCCAGCAGCCGCGCCGTCCTTGAAGACTATGGCTACACCTTC; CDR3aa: CASSRAVLEDYGYTF
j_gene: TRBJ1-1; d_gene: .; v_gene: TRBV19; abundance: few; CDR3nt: TGTGCCAGTAGTATAGGACCGAGGAACACTGAAGCTTTCTTT; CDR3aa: CASSIGPRNTEAFF
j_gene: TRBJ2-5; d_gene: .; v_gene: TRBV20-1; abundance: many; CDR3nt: TGCAGTGCTAGAGCGGGGGGCACAGGGCTTGAGACCCAGTACTTC; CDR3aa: CSARAGGTGLETQYF
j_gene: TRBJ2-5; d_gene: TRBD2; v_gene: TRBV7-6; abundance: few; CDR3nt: TGTGCCAGCAGCCCCCGACTAGCGGGAGGGCCCCAAGAGACCCAGTACTTC; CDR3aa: CASSPRLAGGPQETQYF
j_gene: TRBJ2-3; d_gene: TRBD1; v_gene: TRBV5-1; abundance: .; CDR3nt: TGCGCCAGCAGCTTACTCGGGACAGGAGACACAGATACGCAGTATTTT; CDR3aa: CASSLLGTGDTDTQYF
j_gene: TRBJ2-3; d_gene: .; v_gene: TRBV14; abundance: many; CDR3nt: TGTGCCAGCAGGCACCAGAGCGCCAGCACAGATACGCAGTATTTT; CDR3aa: CASRHQSASTDTQYF
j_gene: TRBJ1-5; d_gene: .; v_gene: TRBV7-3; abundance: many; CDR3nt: TGTGCCAGCAGCTATCAGCCCCAGCATTTT; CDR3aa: CASSYQPQHF
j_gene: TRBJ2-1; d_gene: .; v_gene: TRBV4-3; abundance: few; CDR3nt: TGCGCCAGCAGCCAAGATCTCTCCCGGCCTGGATGGCAGTTCTTC; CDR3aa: CASSQDLSRPGWQFF
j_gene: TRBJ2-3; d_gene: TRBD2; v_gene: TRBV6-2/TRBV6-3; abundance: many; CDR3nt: TGTGCCAGCAGTCGGACTAGCGGGGCTTTTAGGGATACGCAGTATTTT; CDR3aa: CASSRTSGAFRDTQYF
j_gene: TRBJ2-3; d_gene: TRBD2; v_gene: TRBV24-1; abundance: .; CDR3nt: TGTGCCACCAGTGATTCTCTCAGGACTAGCGGCAGCACAGATACGCAGTATTTT; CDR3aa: CATSDSLRTSGSTDTQYF
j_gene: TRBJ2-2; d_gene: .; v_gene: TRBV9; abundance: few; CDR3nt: TGTGCCAGCAGCATAAAACGGGGCACCGGGGAGCTGTTTTTT; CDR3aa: CASSIKRGTGELFF
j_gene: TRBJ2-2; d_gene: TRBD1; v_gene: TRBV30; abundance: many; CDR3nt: TGTGCCTGGACTCTGACAGGGCTTACCGGGGAGCTGTTTTTT; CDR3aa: CAWTLTGLTGELFF
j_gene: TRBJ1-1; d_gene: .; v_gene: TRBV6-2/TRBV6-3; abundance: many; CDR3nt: TGTGCCAGCAGTTCCCAAGGACAGAACACTGAAGCTTTCTTT; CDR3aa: CASSSQGQNTEAFF
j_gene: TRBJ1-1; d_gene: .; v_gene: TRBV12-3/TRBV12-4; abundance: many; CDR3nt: TGTGCCAGCAGTTTGCGGGTGTCTGAAGCTTTCTTT; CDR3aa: CASSLRVSEAFF
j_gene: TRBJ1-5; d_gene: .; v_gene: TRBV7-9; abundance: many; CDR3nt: TGTGCCAGCAGCTTAGTAGGGCAGGGCAATCAGCCCCAGCATTTT; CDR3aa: CASSLVGQGNQPQHF
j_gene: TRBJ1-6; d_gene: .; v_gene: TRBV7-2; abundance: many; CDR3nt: TGTGCCAGCAGATTACAGGGTTTCGGGGAATCACCCCTCCACTTT; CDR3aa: CASRLQGFGESPLHF
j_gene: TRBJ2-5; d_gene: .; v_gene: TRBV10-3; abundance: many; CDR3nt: TGTGCCATCAGTACTATGGGTGAGACCCAGTACTTC; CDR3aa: CAISTMGETQYF
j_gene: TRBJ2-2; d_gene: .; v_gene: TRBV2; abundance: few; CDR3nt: TGTGCCGGAAGAGACAGGGAGGGCACCGGGGAGCTGTTTTTT; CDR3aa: CAGRDREGTGELFF
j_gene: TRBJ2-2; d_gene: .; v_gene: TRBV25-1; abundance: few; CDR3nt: TGTGCCACCAAAAAGGGGGTAACCGGGGAGCTGTTTTTT; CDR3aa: CATKKGVTGELFF
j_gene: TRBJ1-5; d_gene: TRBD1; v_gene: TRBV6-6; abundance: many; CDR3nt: TGTGCCAGCAGTTACGGGACAGGGCTCAATCAGCCCCAGCATTTT; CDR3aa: CASSYGTGLNQPQHF
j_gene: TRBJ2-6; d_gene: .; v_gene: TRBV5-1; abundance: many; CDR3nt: TGCGCCAGCAGCTTTTCGGGGGACTCTGGGGCCAACGTCCTGACTTTC; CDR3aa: CASSFSGDSGANVLTF
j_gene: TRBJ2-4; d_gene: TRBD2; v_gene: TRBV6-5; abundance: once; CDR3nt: TGTGCCAGCCGGACTAGCGGGAGGGTAAACATTCAGTACTTC; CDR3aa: CASRTSGRVNIQYF
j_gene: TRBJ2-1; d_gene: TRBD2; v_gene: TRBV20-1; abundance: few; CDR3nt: TGCAGTGCTCCTAGCGGGAAGGGGGTCTACAATGAGCAGTTCTTC; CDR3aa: CSAPSGKGVYNEQFF
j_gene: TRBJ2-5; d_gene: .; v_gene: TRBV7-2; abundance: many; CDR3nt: TGTGCCAGCAGCTTAGAGCTGGGGACCCAAGAGACCCAGTACTTC; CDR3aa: CASSLELGTQETQYF
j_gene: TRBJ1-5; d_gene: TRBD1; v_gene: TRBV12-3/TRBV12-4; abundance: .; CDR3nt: TGTGCCAGCAGTCCCGGACAGGTCAATCAGCCCCAGCATTTT; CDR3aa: CASSPGQVNQPQHF
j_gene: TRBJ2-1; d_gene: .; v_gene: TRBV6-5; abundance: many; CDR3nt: TGTGCCAGCAGTCTCGACGGTAGCTCCTACAATGAGCAGTTCTTC; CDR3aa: CASSLDGSSYNEQFF
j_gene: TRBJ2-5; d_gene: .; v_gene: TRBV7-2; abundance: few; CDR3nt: TGTGCCAGCAGCTCCTTAGCGGCGGGGCACCAGTACTTC; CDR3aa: CASSSLAAGHQYF
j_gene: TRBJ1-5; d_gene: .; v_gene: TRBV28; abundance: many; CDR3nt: TGTGCCAGCCGGTCGGGGGGACCGGGTCAGCCCCAGCATTTT; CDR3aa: CASRSGGPGQPQHF
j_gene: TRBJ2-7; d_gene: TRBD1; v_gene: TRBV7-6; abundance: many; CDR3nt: TGTGCCAGCAGCCGAGGGGGCAGCTCCTACGAGCAGTACTTC; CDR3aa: CASSRGGSSYEQYF
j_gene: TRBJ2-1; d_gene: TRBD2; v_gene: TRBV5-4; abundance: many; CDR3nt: TGTGCCAGCAGCTCGACTAGCGGGAAGGAGTTCTTC; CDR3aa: CASSSTSGKEFF
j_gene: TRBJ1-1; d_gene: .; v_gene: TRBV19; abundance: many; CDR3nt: TGTGCCTCAAACAGGGATAAGGACACTGAAGCTTTCTTT; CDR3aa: CASNRDKDTEAFF